This note documents a single T cell receptor beta chain sequence. Germline assignment: CDR1 SGHVS and CDR2 FNYEAQ. This CDR3 comprises 15 residues. V shed 3 bases and J 3 bases; nucleotides not matched to a gene: 7. These data originate in a study of blood T cell repertoires in COVID-19. Some clones are missing from TCRdb's copy, which holds only in-frame ones; the method was immunoSEQ multiplex PCR. Of around 50,000 clones in the sample, over 65% were seen once. The origin of this receptor is an older man with COVID-19, enrolled during active disease. The chain is built from TRBV7-6 and TRBJ1-2; 7 positions match TRBD1. The sequencing input was peripheral blood. CDR3 in amino acids: CASSFDRASHYGYTF. In DNA form, the CDR3 reads TGTGCCAGCAGCTTCGACAGGGCGTCACACTATGGCTACACCTTC. The full variable domain, rest sourced from reference TRBV7-6 and TRBJ1-2, is GAGVSQSPRYKVTKRGQDVALRCDPISGHVSLYWYRQALGQGPEFLTYFNYEAQQDKSGLPNDRFSAERPEGSISTLTIQRTEQRDSAMYRCASSFDRASHYGYTFGSGTRLTVV.